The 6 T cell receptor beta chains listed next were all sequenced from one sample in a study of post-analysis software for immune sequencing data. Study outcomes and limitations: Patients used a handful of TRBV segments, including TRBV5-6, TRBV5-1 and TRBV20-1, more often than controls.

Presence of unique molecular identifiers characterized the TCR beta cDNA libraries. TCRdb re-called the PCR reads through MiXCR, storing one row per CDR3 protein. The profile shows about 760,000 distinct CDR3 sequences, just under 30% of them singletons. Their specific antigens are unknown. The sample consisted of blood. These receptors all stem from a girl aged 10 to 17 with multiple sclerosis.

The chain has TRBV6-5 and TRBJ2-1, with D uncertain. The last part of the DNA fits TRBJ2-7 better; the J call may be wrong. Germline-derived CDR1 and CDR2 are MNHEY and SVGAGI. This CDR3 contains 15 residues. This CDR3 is CASSLTVSSYNEQYF. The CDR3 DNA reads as TGTGCCAGCAGCCTAACAGTGAGCTCCTACAATGAGCAGTACTTC.

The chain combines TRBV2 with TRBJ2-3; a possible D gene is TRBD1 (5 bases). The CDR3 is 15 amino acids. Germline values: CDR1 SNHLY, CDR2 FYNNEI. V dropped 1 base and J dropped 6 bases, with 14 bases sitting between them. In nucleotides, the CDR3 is TGTGCCAGCAGTGAAGAGGCAGGGTGGGCGGATACGCAGTATTTT. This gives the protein CASSEEAGWADTQYF.

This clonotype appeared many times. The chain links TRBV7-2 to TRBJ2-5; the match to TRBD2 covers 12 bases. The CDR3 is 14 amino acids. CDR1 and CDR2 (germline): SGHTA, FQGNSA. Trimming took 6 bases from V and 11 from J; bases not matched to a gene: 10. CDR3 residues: CASRPGLAGTGQYF. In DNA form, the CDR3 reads TGTGCCAGCAGGCCAGGACTAGCGGGGACGGGGCAGTACTTC.

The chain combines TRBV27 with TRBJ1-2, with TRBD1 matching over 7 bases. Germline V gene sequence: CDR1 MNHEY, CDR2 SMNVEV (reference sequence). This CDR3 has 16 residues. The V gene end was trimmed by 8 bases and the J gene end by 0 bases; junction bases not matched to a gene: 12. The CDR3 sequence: CASHTGRTGSNYGYTF. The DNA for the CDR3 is TGTGCCAGCCATACGGGGAGGACAGGCTCTAACTATGGCTACACCTTC.

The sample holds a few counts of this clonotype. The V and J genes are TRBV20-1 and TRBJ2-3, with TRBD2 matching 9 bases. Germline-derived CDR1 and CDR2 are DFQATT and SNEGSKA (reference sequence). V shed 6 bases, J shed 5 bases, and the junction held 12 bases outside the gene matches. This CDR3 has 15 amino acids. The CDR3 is CSARLAGIFGDTQYF. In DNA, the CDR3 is TGCAGTGCGCGGCTAGCGGGAATTTTCGGAGATACGCAGTATTTT.

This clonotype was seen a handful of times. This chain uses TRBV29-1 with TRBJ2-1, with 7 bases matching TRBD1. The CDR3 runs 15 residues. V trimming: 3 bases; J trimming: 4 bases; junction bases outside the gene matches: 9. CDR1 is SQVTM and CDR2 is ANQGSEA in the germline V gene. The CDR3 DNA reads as TGCAGCGTTGAGACGGGGACAGCAGAATACAATGAGCAGTTCTTC. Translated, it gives CSVETGTAEYNEQFF.